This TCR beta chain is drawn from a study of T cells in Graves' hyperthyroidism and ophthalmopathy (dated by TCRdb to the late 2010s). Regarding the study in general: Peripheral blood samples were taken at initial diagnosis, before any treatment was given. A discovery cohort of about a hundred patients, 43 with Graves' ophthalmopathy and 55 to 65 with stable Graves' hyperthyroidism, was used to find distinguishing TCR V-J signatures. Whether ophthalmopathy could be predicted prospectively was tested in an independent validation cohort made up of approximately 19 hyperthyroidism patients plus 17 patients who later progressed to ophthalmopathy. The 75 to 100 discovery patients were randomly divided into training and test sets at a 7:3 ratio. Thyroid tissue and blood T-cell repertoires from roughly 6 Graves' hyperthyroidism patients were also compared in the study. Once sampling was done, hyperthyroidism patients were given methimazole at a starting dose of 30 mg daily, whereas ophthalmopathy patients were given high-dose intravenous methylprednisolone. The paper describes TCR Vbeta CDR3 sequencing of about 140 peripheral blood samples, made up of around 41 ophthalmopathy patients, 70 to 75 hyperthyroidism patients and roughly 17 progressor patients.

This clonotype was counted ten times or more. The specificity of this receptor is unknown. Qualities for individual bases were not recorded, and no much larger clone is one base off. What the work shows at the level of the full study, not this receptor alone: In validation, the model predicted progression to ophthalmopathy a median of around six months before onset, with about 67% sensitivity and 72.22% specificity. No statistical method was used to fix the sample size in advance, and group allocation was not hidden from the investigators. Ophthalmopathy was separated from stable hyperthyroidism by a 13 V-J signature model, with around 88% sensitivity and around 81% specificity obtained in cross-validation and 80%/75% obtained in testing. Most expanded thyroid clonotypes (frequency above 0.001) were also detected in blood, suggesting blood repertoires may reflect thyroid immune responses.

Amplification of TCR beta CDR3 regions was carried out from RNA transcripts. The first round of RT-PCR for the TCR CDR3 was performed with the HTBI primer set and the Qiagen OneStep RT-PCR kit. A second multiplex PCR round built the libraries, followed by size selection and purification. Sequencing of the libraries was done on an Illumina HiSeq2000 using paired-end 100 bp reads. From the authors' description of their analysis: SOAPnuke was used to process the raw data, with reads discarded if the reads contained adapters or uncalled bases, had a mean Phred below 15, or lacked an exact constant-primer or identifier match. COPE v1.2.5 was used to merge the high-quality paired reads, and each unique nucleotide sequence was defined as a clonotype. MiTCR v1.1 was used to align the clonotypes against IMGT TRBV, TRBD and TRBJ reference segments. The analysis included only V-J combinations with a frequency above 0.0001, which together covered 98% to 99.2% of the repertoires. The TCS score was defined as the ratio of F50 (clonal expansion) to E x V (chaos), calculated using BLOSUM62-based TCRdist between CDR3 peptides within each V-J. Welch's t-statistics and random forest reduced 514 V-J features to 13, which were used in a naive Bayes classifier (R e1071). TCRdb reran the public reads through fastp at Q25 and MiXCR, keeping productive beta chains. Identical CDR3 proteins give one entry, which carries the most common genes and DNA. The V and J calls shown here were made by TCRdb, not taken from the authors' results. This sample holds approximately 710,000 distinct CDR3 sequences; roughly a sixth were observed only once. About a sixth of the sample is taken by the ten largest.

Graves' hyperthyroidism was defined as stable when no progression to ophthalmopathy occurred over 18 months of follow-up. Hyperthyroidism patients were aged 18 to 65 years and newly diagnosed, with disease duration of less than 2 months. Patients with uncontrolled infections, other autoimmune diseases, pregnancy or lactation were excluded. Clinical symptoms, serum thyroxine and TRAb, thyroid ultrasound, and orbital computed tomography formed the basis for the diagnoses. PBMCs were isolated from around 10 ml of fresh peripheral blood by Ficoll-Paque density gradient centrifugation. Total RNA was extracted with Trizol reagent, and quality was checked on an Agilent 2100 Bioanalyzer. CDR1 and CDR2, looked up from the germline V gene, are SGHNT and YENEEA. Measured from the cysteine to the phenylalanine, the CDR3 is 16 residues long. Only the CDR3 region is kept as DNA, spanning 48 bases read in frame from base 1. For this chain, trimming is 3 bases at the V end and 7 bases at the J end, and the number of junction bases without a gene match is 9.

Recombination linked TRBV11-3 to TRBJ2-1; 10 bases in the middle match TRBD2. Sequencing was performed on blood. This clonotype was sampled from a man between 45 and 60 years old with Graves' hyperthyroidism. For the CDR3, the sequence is CASSFEAGGPRNEQFF. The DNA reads TGTGCCAGCAGCTTCGAAGCGGGAGGGCCGCGAAATGAGCAGTTCTTC.